This entry lists 10 T cell receptor beta chains sequenced from one sample in a study of T cell responses to AZD1222 COVID-19 vaccine. TCRdb's table, derived via immunoSEQ multiplex PCR, lists solely in-frame clones and lacks some. Altogether 150,000 or so clones are present, roughly nine tenths being singletons, with the ten largest covering under 2%. The sample here was peripheral blood, taken on day 0 of AZD1222 vaccination. The origin of the receptors is an adult in good health.

V gene TRBV6-2 or TRBV6-3 combines with J gene TRBJ1-1, with a possible D match to TRBD1 (6 bases). This CDR3 contains 13 residues. V lost 3 bases and J 10 bases, leaving 15 bases between the germline ends. Looked up from germline, CDR1 is MNHEY and CDR2 is SVGEGT. CDR3 protein: CASSYYSGGRAFF. The CDR3 DNA follows: TGTGCCAGCAGTTATTATTCCGGGGGCAGAGCTTTCTTT.

This clone was found once. The chain uses TRBV3-1 (or the pseudogene TRBV3-2) and TRBJ1-4; D call uncertain. Trimming shortened V by 4 bases and J by 3 bases, and 15 bases separated the two germline ends. The CDR3 sequence is 16 residues long. CDR1 LGHDT and CDR2 YNNKEL come from the germline V gene (reference sequence). CDR3 amino acids: CASSPQPGRANEKLFF. The CDR3 DNA follows: TGTGCCAGCAGCCCTCAGCCCGGGCGGGCTAATGAAAAACTGTTTTTT.

The V call is TRBV6-5, the J call TRBJ2-5; perhaps TRBD1 as D (5 bases). V lost 5 bases and J lost 3, with 7 bases in between. This CDR3 is built from 12 residues. Germline CDR1 is MNHEY and CDR2 is SVGAGI. The CDR3 here is CASSRREETQYF. The CDR3 DNA reads as TGTGCCAGCAGTCGCAGGGAAGAGACCCAGTACTTC.

The rearrangement links TRBV30 to TRBJ2-1; a weak D match, TRBD1 (6 bases). Germline lookup yields CDR1 GTSNPN and CDR2 SVGIG (reference sequence). This CDR3 region has 15 residues. V was pared by 3 bases and J by 2 bases, with 14 bases between. The CDR3 DNA sequence: TGTGCCTGGAGCGAAGACAGGCCCACCTACAATGAGCAGTTCTTC. Amino acids: CAWSEDRPTYNEQFF.

The genes are TRBV5-1 and TRBJ2-1, with 12 bases that match TRBD2. Germline V gene lookup returns CDR1 SGHRS and CDR2 YFSETQ. V dropped 4 bases and J dropped 6; count of bases not matched to a gene: 5. The CDR3 is 15 residues long. CDR3 DNA sequence: TGCGCCAGCAGCGACCTAGCGGGGGGGCGCAATGAGCAGTTCTTC. Translated, it gives CASSDLAGGRNEQFF.

This chain joins TRBV3-1 (or the pseudogene TRBV3-2) and TRBJ1-4; TRBD1 aligns across 10 bases. Germline V gives CDR1 LGHDT, CDR2 YNNKEL (reference sequence). The CDR3 length is 14 residues. J was trimmed by 7 bases and V by 6 bases; bases with no gene match: 5. The CDR3 coding sequence is TGTGCCAGCAGTCGACAGGGGGCAAGTGAAAAACTGTTTTTT. Its protein product is CASSRQGASEKLFF.

This clone was observed once. This chain links TRBV15 with TRBJ2-6; TRBD1 matches 11 bases. Germline loops: CDR1 LNHNV, CDR2 YYDKDF (reference sequence). The CDR3 runs 19 residues. The junction had 6 bases not matched to a gene; V was cut back by 0 bases and J by 2 bases. The CDR3 coding sequence is TGTGCCACCAGCAGAGAGATCCGGGACAGGGGGACTGGGGCCAACGTCCTGACTTTC. This codes for CATSREIRDRGTGANVLTF.

The chain is built from TRBV3-1 (or the pseudogene TRBV3-2) and TRBJ2-7, with 7 bases that match TRBD1. Looked up from germline, CDR1 is LGHDT and CDR2 is YNNKEL (reference sequence). The CDR3 length is 16 residues. The V segment lost 1 base and the J segment 5 bases; nucleotides outside the gene matches: 11. This chain's CDR3 is CASSQVRQGVYNEQYF. CDR3 coding DNA: TGTGCCAGCAGCCAAGTTCGGCAGGGGGTATACAACGAGCAGTACTTC.

The V call is TRBV5-1, the J call TRBJ1-1; TRBD1 agrees at 10 bases. CDR3 length: 14 residues. Germline lookup yields CDR1 SGHRS and CDR2 YFSETQ. Trimming cost V 3 bases and J 5 bases; bases outside gene matches: 4. The CDR3 coding sequence is TGCGCCAGCAGCTGGAGGACAGGGGGAACTGAAGCTTTCTTT. Translation gives CASSWRTGGTEAFF.

This clone was seen a single time. This sequence joins TRBV4-1 and TRBJ1-2, with TRBD1 matching 9 bases. CDR1 MGHRA and CDR2 YSYEKL come from the germline V gene. V shed 3 bases, J shed 4 bases, and the junction held 6 bases outside the gene matches. The CDR3 has 15 residues. Here the CDR3 DNA reads TGCGCCAGCAGCCAGGGGGACAGGGCCACCTATGGCTACACCTTC. Amino acids: CASSQGDRATYGYTF.